One sample yielded the 7 T cell receptor beta chains listed below, sequenced in a study of blood T cells in healthy people across ages. Using a J-beta primer mix together with a sample-barcoded 5' primer, a second PCR was run for roughly 7 to 11 cycles. TCRdb reanalysed the 5' RACE reads using MiXCR and keeps one entry per CDR3 protein. The sample lists some 800,000 distinct CDR3 sequences, roughly 44% occurring once. Sequenced input: blood. Receptor source: a man aged 60-69 years in good health.

The chain uses TRBV15 and TRBJ1-4; D remains unclear. This CDR3 comprises 15 residues. The germline V gene encodes CDR1 LNHNV and CDR2 YYDKDF (reference sequence). V was shortened by 0 bases and J by 0 bases, with 5 bases between the two germline ends. As DNA, the CDR3 is TGTGCCACCAGCAGAGATAGTGCAACTAATGAAAAACTGTTTTTT. This encodes CATSRDSATNEKLFF.

Only one count was recorded for this clonotype. The chain carries TRBV28 and TRBJ1-1; maybe TRBD1 (6 bases). The germline V and J ends were trimmed by 5 bases and 11 bases, with 15 bases remaining between them. The CDR3 is made up of 12 amino acids. In germline, CDR1 is MDHEN, CDR2 SYDVKM. CDR3 sequence reads: CASSRGGREAFF. The DNA for the CDR3 is TGTGCCAGCAGTCGTGGGGGCAGGGAGGCTTTCTTT.

The chain recombines TRBV12-3 or TRBV12-4 with TRBJ1-2, with D tentatively TRBD1 (5 bases). The CDR3 is 12 residues long. Trimming took 6 bases from V and 8 from J, leaving 13 bases between them. CDR3 sequence: CASRTGQWGYTF. DNA of the CDR3: TGTGCCAGCAGAACAGGACAATGGGGCTACACCTTC.

The table lists this clonotype with a few counts. The chain links TRBV29-1 to TRBJ2-3, with D unresolved. Looked up from germline, CDR1 is SQVTM and CDR2 is ANQGSEA. V gave up 3 bases and J gave up 6 bases, with 19 bases separating them. The length of the CDR3 is 15 residues. CDR3 DNA sequence: TGCAGCGTTGATTCAGCGCGCTCGGCCCGGGATACGCAGTATTTT. It is translated as CSVDSARSARDTQYF.

This clonotype has just a few counts. This chain uses TRBV9 with TRBJ2-3; D ambiguous. Germline V gene sequence: CDR1 SGDLS, CDR2 YYNGEE. V was clipped by 4 bases and J by 1 base, with 16 bases between them. This CDR3 spans 16 amino acids. The CDR3 DNA sequence: TGTGCCAGCAGCCCTCACAACGGGCAAGGCACAGATACGCAGTATTTT. It is translated as CASSPHNGQGTDTQYF.

The chain recombines TRBV12-3 or TRBV12-4 with TRBJ2-6; no definite D call. This CDR3 comprises 15 residues. V was cut by 7 bases and J by 0 bases, with 10 bases left in between. The CDR3 bases are TGTGCCAGCACCCTTTACAGCTCTGGGGCCAACGTCCTGACTTTC. Its protein product is CASTLYSSGANVLTF.

The sample holds a few counts of this clonotype. A junction boundary mismatches the germline segment, possibly from a read error. The rearrangement uses TRBV5-5 and TRBJ2-6; D unclear. CDR1 is SGHKS, CDR2 YYEKEE, per germline (reference sequence). The CDR3 contains 15 residues. The CDR3 DNA is TGTGCCAGCAGCTTGGTGAGCTCTGAGGCCAACGTCCTGACTTTC. Translated, it gives CASSLVSSEANVLTF.